These 27 T cell receptor beta chains originate from one sample sequenced in a study of blood T cell repertoires in COVID-19. The data were produced by immunoSEQ multiplex PCR, yet TCRdb's version contains in-frame clones alone and is incomplete. The data show around 100,000 clones, with approximately 90% seen just once and about 5.7% held by the top ten. The sample consisted of peripheral blood. These receptors were taken from a woman in her forties or fifties with COVID-19, enrolled during active disease.

The chain carries TRBV9 and TRBJ1-3; TRBD1 is a possible D gene (6 bases). Germline lookup yields CDR1 SGDLS and CDR2 YYNGEE. V lost 0 bases to trimming and J lost 4 bases, with 11 bases between them. The CDR3 is 15 amino acids. CDR3 loop: CASSVVGGAGNTIYF. The CDR3 region has the DNA TGTGCCAGCAGCGTAGTTGGGGGCGCCGGAAACACCATATATTTT.

The chain joins TRBV6-6 to TRBJ2-6; 7 bases agree with TRBD1. Germline CDR1 is MNHNY and CDR2 is SVGAGI (reference sequence). V lost 5 bases and J lost 3; bases outside the gene matches: 1. This CDR3 has 14 amino acids. CDR3 nucleotides: TGTGCCAGCAGTACAGGGGTTGGGGCCAACGTCCTGACTTTC. Its translation is CASSTGVGANVLTF.

This chain joins TRBV28 and TRBJ2-3; possibly TRBD2 for D (6 bases). The CDR3 totals 16 residues. V was pared by 2 bases and J by 0 bases, with 12 bases between. CDR1 is MDHEN, CDR2 SYDVKM, per germline. CDR3 sequence (DNA): TGTGCCAGCAGTTTAGGGGACTTGTGGAGCACAGATACGCAGTATTTT. Translating gives CASSLGDLWSTDTQYF.

The chain couples TRBV19 to TRBJ1-4, with 8 bases fitting TRBD1. Trimming took 4 bases from V and 7 from J; bases not matched to a gene: 5. The CDR3 is 14 residues long. Germline V gene sequence: CDR1 LNHDA, CDR2 SQIVND (reference sequence). CDR3 amino acids: CASSKGQVTEKLFF. Written as DNA, the CDR3 is TGTGCCAGTAGTAAGGGACAGGTCACTGAAAAACTGTTTTTT.

The gene calls are TRBV6-5 and TRBJ2-7, with 7 bases fitting TRBD1. Germline V gene sequence: CDR1 MNHEY, CDR2 SVGAGI. This CDR3 has 15 amino acids. The V segment lost 7 bases and the J segment 3 bases; nucleotides outside the gene matches: 12. The CDR3 spells CASMIENAGGYEQYF. In DNA, the CDR3 is TGTGCCAGCATGATAGAGAACGCAGGGGGCTACGAGCAGTACTTC.

The chain employs TRBV27 and TRBJ2-7; TRBD2 matches at 11 bases. After removal of 4 bases from V and 4 bases from J, the junction contained 6 bases not matched to a gene. Germline CDR1 MNHEY, CDR2 SMNVEV (reference sequence). The CDR3 has 15 amino acids. DNA for the CDR3: TGTGCCAGCAGTTCCCCTAGCGGGGGGTCTTACGAGCAGTACTTC. Residues: CASSSPSGGSYEQYF.

This chain uses TRBV10-3 with TRBJ2-1; TRBD1 matches 9 bases. V gave up 5 bases and J gave up 7 bases; unmatched junction bases: 9. The CDR3 sequence is 15 residues long. Germline V CDR1 and CDR2: ENHRY, SYGVKD. The CDR3 loop is CAISRTGTGLNEQFF. CDR3 nucleotide sequence: TGTGCCATCAGTAGGACCGGGACAGGGTTGAATGAGCAGTTCTTC.

The V gene is TRBV30, the J gene TRBJ1-4, with a weak D call TRBD1 (5 bases). Germline V gene lookup returns CDR1 GTSNPN and CDR2 SVGIG (reference sequence). Trimming removed 5 bases at V and 8 bases at J, with 15 bases between. The CDR3 length is 13 residues. CDR3 nucleotides: TGTGCCTGGCAAACACGGCAGGGCGAAAAACTGTTTTTT. Translated, it gives CAWQTRQGEKLFF. Based on the CDR3 plus reference TRBV30 and TRBJ1-4, the full variable domain is SQTIHQWPATLVQPVGSPLSLECTVEGTSNPNLYWYRQAAGRGLQLLFYSVGIGQISSEVPQNLSASRPQDRQFILSSKKLLLSDSGFYLCAWQTRQGEKLFFGSGTQLSVL.

This sequence joins TRBV6-1 and TRBJ1-1; no definite D call. The germline V and J ends were trimmed by 3 bases and 1 base, with 6 bases remaining between them. Germline V gene sequence: CDR1 MNHNS, CDR2 SASEGT. This CDR3 spans 13 amino acids. The CDR3 region has the DNA TGTGCCAGCAGTGACAGGCCGAACACTGAAGCTTTCTTT. Translated, it gives CASSDRPNTEAFF.

The genes are TRBV6-5 and TRBJ2-1, with 8 bases fitting TRBD1. Per the germline V gene, CDR1 is MNHEY and CDR2 is SVGAGI. This CDR3 is 16 amino acids long. Trimming took 2 bases from V and 4 from J; bases not matched to a gene: 7. CDR3: CASSYPGTGGYNEQFF. The CDR3 region has the DNA TGTGCCAGCAGTTACCCCGGGACAGGAGGGTACAATGAGCAGTTCTTC.

V gene TRBV6-1 combines with J gene TRBJ1-4; possibly TRBD1 for D (5 bases). The CDR3 length is 15 residues. The V end was cut by 2 bases, the J end by 8 bases, with 15 bases between. From germline, CDR1 is MNHNS and CDR2 SASEGT. CDR3 region: CASSEKQVLGEKLFF. For the CDR3, the DNA is TGTGCCAGCAGTGAAAAACAGGTCCTCGGCGAAAAACTGTTTTTT.

This sequence joins TRBV6-2 or TRBV6-3 and TRBJ2-5; D is ambiguous. V was clipped by 2 bases and J by 5 bases, with 12 bases between them. This CDR3 has 14 amino acids. Germline V gene lookup returns CDR1 MNHEY and CDR2 SVGEGT. The CDR3 loop is CASSYATVRETQYF. Written as DNA, the CDR3 is TGTGCCAGCAGTTACGCGACGGTGCGGGAGACCCAGTACTTC.

In this sample, this clone turned up a few times. The rearrangement links TRBV13 to TRBJ1-5, with D perhaps TRBD1 (6 bases). The CDR3 has 15 residues. Germline V CDR1 and CDR2: PRHDT, FYEKMQ (reference sequence). Deletions cut 4 bases from V and 4 bases from J, with 14 bases between. In DNA form, the CDR3 reads TGTGCCAGCAGCTCCCGGAGCAGGGGTAATCAGCCCCAGCATTTT. It specifies CASSSRSRGNQPQHF.

This chain links TRBV2 with TRBJ1-6; D may be TRBD1 (5 bases). V was clipped by 4 bases and J by 10 bases, with 14 bases between them. The CDR3 has 14 amino acids. Germline CDR1 reads SNHLY; CDR2 reads FYNNEI. The CDR3 reads CASSVGTGGSPLHF. The CDR3 DNA follows: TGTGCCAGCAGTGTGGGGACCGGGGGGTCACCCCTCCACTTT.

The chain couples TRBV11-1 to TRBJ2-5; 8 nucleotides line up with TRBD1. The CDR3 is 14 amino acids. Trimming at V came to 5 bases and at J to 5 bases, leaving 7 bases not matched to a gene. CDR1 and CDR2 (germline): SGHAT, FQDESV (reference sequence). CDR3 coding DNA: TGTGCCAGCAGCACCCCGGACAGGGAGGAGACCCAGTACTTC. This gives the protein CASSTPDREETQYF. The full variable domain, rest sourced from reference TRBV11-1 and TRBJ2-5, is EAEVAQSPRYKITEKSQAVAFWCDPISGHATLYWYRQILGQGPELLVQFQDESVVDDSQLPKDRFSAERLKGVDSTLKIQPAELGDSAMYLCASSTPDREETQYFGPGTRLLVL.

The chain links TRBV27 to TRBJ1-4; D is uncertain. The CDR3 runs to 12 residues. Germline V CDR1 and CDR2: MNHEY, SMNVEV (reference sequence). V lost 7 bases and J lost 2, with 5 bases in between. CDR3 amino acids: CASKRTNEKLFF. Here the CDR3 DNA reads TGTGCCAGCAAACGGACTAATGAAAAACTGTTTTTT. Using reference TRBV27 and TRBJ1-4 for the parts outside the CDR3, the full variable domain is EAQVTQNPRYLITVTGKKLTVTCSQNMNHEYMSWYRQDPGLGLRQIYYSMNVEVTDKGDVPEGYKVSRKEKRNFPLILESPSPNQTSLYFCASKRTNEKLFFGSGTQLSVL.

The chain employs TRBV6-2 or TRBV6-3 and TRBJ2-3; TRBD2 agrees at 13 bases. CDR3 size: 16 residues. V lost 8 bases, J lost 3 bases, and 8 bases stayed unmatched. Germline V gives CDR1 MNHEY, CDR2 SVGEGT. CDR3 DNA: TGTGCCAGCCGCCGACTAGCGGGGGGTGGAACAGATACGCAGTATTTT. Amino acids: CASRRLAGGGTDTQYF.

The chain employs TRBV18 and TRBJ1-2; 9 nucleotides line up with TRBD1. The J segment lost 4 bases and the V segment lost 0 bases, leaving 0 bases of the junction unmatched. The germline CDR1 and CDR2 sequences are KGHSH and LQKENI. This CDR3 is 14 amino acids long. CDR3 sequence (DNA): TGTGCCAGCTCACCACCGACAGGGGGCTATGGCTACACCTTC. Protein product: CASSPPTGGYGYTF.

The chain has TRBV7-2 and TRBJ2-3, with a tentative D call TRBD2 (7 bases). The CDR3 is made up of 15 amino acids. V was trimmed by 5 bases and J by 7 bases, leaving 19 bases between them. The germline CDR1 and CDR2 sequences are SGHTA and FQGNSA. The CDR3 sequence: CASSPVGGGANTQYF. The CDR3 DNA is TGTGCCAGCAGCCCAGTTGGTGGGGGGGCAAATACGCAGTATTTT.

The table lists this clone with a few counts. The J gene is TRBJ2-3, the V gene TRBV7-9, with 7 nucleotides matching TRBD2. The germline gives CDR1 SEHNR, CDR2 FQNEAQ (reference sequence). The trim removed 1 base at V and 3 bases at J, leaving 4 bases unmatched. The CDR3 is 15 amino acids. CDR3 residues: CASSLGSGDTDTQYF. As DNA, the CDR3 is TGTGCCAGCAGCTTAGGGAGCGGGGATACAGATACGCAGTATTTT.

The CDR3 sequence is CASSFGQVLNTEAFF. The CDR3 DNA reads TGCGCCAGCAGTTTTGGACAGGTTTTGAACACTGAAGCTTTCTTT. The chain recombines TRBV5-1 with TRBJ1-1; TRBD1 matches at 7 bases. Germline-derived CDR1 and CDR2 are SGHRS and YFSETQ. With 5 bases clipped from V and 0 bases from J, the junction kept 7 bases outside the gene matches. The length of the CDR3 is 15 residues.

This clone was observed once. This chain joins TRBV7-9 and TRBJ2-1, with TRBD1 identical over 7 bases. CDR1 is SEHNR and CDR2 is FQNEAQ in the germline V gene (reference sequence). V lost 6 bases to trimming and J lost 8 bases; unmatched junction nucleotides: 7. The length of the CDR3 is 13 residues. The CDR3 region is CASRPRQGDEQFF. CDR3 bases: TGTGCCAGCAGACCACGACAGGGCGATGAGCAGTTCTTC.

The genes are TRBV12-3 or TRBV12-4 and TRBJ1-2, with a possible D match to TRBD1 (5 bases). The CDR3 is made up of 11 amino acids. The ends were cut back, 8 bases at V and 8 bases at J, with 12 bases in the middle. The CDR3 nucleotides read TGTGCCAGCGGGAGGGGACGGGGCTACACCTTC. Its translation is CASGRGRGYTF.

The chain has TRBV10-3 and TRBJ2-3; TRBD2 agrees at 7 bases. In germline, CDR1 is ENHRY, CDR2 SYGVKD. The CDR3 is 15 residues long. Trimming took 3 bases from V and 2 from J; bases not matched to a gene: 5. The CDR3 bases are TGTGCCATCAGTGACCGGACTAGTTCCACAGATACGCAGTATTTT. Protein: CAISDRTSSTDTQYF.

This CDR3 is CAISSTGAYGYTF. The DNA for the CDR3 is TGTGCCATCAGCTCGACAGGGGCCTATGGCTACACCTTC. The chain employs TRBV10-3 and TRBJ1-2; 8 bases are shared with TRBD1. The trim removed 6 bases at V and 4 bases at J, leaving 4 bases unmatched. The length of the CDR3 is 13 residues. The germline CDR1 and CDR2 sequences are ENHRY and SYGVKD.

The count of this clone is one. The chain links TRBV19 to TRBJ2-7, with 10 bases that match TRBD2. The CDR3 totals 15 residues. J was trimmed by 1 base and V by 5 bases; bases with no gene match: 5. The V gene's germline CDR1 is LNHDA and CDR2 SQIVND (reference sequence). The CDR3 DNA reads as TGTGCCAGTAGTCGCGGGACTAGCGATTCCTACGAGCAGTACTTC. Its protein is CASSRGTSDSYEQYF.

This chain links TRBV19 with TRBJ2-6; 9 positions match TRBD1. Germline CDR1 and CDR2: LNHDA and SQIVND (reference sequence). V shed 5 bases and J 2 bases; nucleotides not matched to a gene: 4. The CDR3 loop spans 16 amino acids. CDR3 nucleotide sequence: TGTGCCAGTAGTGAAACAGGGGGCACTGGGGCCAACGTCCTGACTTTC. Residues: CASSETGGTGANVLTF.